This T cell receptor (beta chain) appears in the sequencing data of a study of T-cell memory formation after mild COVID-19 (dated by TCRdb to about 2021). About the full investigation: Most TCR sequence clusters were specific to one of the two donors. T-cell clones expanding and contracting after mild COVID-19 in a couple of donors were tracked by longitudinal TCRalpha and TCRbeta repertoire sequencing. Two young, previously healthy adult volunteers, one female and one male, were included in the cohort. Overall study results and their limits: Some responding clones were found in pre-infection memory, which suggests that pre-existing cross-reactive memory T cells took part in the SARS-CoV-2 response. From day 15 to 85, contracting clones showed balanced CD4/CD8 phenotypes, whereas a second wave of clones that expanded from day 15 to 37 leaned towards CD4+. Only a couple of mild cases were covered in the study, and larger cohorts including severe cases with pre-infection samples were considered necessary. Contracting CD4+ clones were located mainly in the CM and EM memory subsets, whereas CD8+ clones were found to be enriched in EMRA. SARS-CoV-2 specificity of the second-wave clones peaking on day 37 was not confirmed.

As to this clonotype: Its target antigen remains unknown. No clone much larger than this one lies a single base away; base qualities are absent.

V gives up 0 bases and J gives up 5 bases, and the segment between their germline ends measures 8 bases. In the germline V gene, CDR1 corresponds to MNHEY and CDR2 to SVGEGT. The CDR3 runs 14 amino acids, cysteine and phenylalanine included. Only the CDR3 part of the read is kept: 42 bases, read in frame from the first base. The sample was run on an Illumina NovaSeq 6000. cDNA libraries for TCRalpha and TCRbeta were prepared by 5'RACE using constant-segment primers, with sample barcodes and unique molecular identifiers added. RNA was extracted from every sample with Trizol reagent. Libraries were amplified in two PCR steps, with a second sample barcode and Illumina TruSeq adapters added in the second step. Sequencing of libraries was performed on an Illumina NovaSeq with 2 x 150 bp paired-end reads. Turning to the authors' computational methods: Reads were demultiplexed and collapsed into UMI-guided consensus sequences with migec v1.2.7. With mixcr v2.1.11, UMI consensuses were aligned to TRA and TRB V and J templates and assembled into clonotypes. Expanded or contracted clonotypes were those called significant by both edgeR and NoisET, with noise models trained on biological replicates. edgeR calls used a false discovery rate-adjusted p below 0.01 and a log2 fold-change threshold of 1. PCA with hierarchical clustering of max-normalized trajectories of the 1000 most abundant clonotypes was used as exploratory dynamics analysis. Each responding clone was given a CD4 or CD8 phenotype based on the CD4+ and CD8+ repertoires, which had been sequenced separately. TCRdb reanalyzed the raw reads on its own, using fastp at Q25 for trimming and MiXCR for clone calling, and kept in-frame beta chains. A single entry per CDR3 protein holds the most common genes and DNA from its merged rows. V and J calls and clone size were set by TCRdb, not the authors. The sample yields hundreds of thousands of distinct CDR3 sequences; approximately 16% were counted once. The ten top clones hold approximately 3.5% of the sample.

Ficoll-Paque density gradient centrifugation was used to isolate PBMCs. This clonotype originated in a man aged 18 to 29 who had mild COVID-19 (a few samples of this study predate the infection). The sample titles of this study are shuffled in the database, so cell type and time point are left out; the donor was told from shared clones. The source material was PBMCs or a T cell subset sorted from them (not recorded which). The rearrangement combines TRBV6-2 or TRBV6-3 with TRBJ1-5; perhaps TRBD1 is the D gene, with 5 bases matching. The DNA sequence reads TGTGCCAGCAGTTACTCCGGCAGGGATCAGCCCCAGCATTTT. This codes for CASSYSGRDQPQHF.